This TCR beta chain is from a study of regulatory T cells in long-lasting Graves disease. Study background: Positive TSH receptor antibodies alongside over 5 years of antithyroid drugs were what marked Graves' disease as persistent. Study outcomes and limitations: Lower TCR diversity was seen in persistent Graves' patients than in newly diagnosed ones.

Time point indicated: persistent/refractory GD, antithyroid drugs over 5 years with positive TRAb. Following extraction of RNA from PBMCs, that RNA was used to make the TCR library. This clonotype was found many times. No antigen is known for it. Arm-PCR of CDR3 regions and iRepertoire HTBI primers were used to build TCR beta libraries. MiXCR was run by TCRdb on the multiplex PCR reads, yielding one entry per CDR3 protein. The sample yields roughly 700,000 distinct CDR3 sequences, about 32% seen once. The specimen comprised peripheral blood mononuclear cells (PBMCs), sampled when the disease was refractory, from a patient treated with antithyroid drugs. The source is a female donor with Graves disease.

CDR3 loop: CSVPAGDRETQYF. In nucleotides, the CDR3 is TGCAGTGTTCCAGCGGGAGACCGGGAGACCCAGTACTTC. V is TRBV20-1 and J is TRBJ2-5; 8 bases fit TRBD2. Germline CDR1 is DFQATT and CDR2 is SNEGSKA (reference sequence). This CDR3 is 13 amino acids long. Losses at the gene ends were 7 bases for V and 5 bases for J; bases not matched to a gene: 9.